Listed below are T cell receptor beta chains from one sample, sequenced in a study of PD-1 blockade in classical Hodgkin lymphoma. The repertoire was sequenced with immunoSEQ multiplex PCR; TCRdb's copy has only in-frame clones and lacks some. This table holds roughly 70,000 clones, 71% found once. Here the sequenced sample was peripheral blood mononuclear cells (PBMCs), taken before the second cycle of nivolumab. Receptors originate from a human donor with classical Hodgkin lymphoma. Each CDR3 is given without its conserved first and last residue. Each record gives: J gene, V gene, CDR3 protein.

TRBJ1-4	TRBV6-5	ASSYGGTNEKLF
TRBJ1-2	TRBV28	AAGGNYGYT
TRBJ2-5	TRBV18	ASSPDALGETQY
TRBJ1-2	TRBV5-1	ASSVTGTANYGYT
TRBJ2-7	TRBV9	ASSPRQWDEQY
TRBJ1-3	TRBV4-1	ASSLTGLLMPGNTIY
TRBJ2-5	TRBV5-1	ASQSGGAPQETQY
TRBJ2-7	TRBV5-1	ASSLGGGQLGEQY
TRBJ2-1	TRBV27	ASSLRVLGLEQF
TRBJ2-2	TRBV7-7	ASSLGHNTGELF
TRBJ2-7	TRBV6-5	ASSYDSGSYEQY
TRBJ1-2	TRBV5-6	ASSPTDPPRANYGYT
TRBJ2-5	TRBV15	ATSRDPGGEETQY
TRBJ2-7	TRBV7-6	ASSLGAGVDSEQY
TRBJ1-5	TRBV19	ASSMRGVNQPQH
TRBJ1-2	TRBV28	ASASPQDRPSSNYGYT
TRBJ2-3	TRBV18	ASSLSPPTLSTDTQY
TRBJ2-7	TRBV5-6	ASSLASYEQY
TRBJ2-2	TRBV27	ASSLGGHTGELF
TRBJ1-2	TRBV6-5	ASSGTGGGFYGYT
TRBJ1-1	TRBV28	ASSLGGGGRNTEAF
TRBJ2-5	TRBV6-5	ASRDASRETQY
TRBJ2-7	TRBV19	ASSIGTGAYEQY
TRBJ2-1	TRBV19	ASTFSGEQF
TRBJ2-3	TRBV18	ASSPTSGSYTDTQY
TRBJ2-7	TRBV18	ASSPNDGRDEQY
TRBJ2-7	TRBV13	ASSRDLTAYEQY
TRBJ1-2	TRBV19	ASSMMRQDGYT
TRBJ1-4	TRBV19	ASRPTGTGGEKLF
TRBJ2-3	TRBV4-1	ASSQDRFTDTQY
TRBJ2-7	TRBV21-1	ASSKGGDEQY
TRBJ2-7	TRBV11-2	ASSSLAGAGEQY
TRBJ1-1	TRBV9	ASSGTGRGTEAF
TRBJ1-5	TRBV7-2	ASSLSTGVYQPQH
TRBJ1-5	TRBV15	ATSRDRQGAGQPQH
TRBJ1-2	TRBV5-1	ASSLEAGHGYT
TRBJ2-7	TRBV30	AWSVAGIQQY
TRBJ1-6	TRBV9	ASSVSPGQYNSPLH
TRBJ2-3	TRBV11-3	ASSLLTGSTDTQY
TRBJ1-2	TRBV28	ASTELGTAGYGYT
TRBJ2-2	TRBV7-6	ASSLNPGANTGELF
TRBJ2-7	TRBV6-5	ASSYDRGREQY